This T cell receptor beta chain appears in the sequencing data of a study of cytotoxic CD8 clonotypes in ibrutinib-treated CLL. Across the whole study: Patient counts were roughly 10 relapsed/refractory, 15 treatment-naive and 17 IGHV unmutated. Sequencing produced an average of about 260,000 productive templates and 94,082 productive rearrangements per sample. Study-wide points: Samples from sustained-remission and progressing patients were taken at different times.

Repertoires were generated with immunoSEQ multiplex PCR, while TCRdb's copy carries only in-frame clones and drops some. The profile shows 160,000 or so clones, roughly 90% of them singletons. The source of roughly 1.9 micrograms of genomic DNA for TCR beta libraries was cryopreserved PBMCs. Germline V gene data show CDR1 as MDHEN and CDR2 as SYDVKM. This CDR3 contains 14 residues. Unmatched junction bases numbered 12, after V lost 7 bases and J lost 6 bases. About this clone itself: Its target is unknown.

The material sequenced was PBMCs, taken at disease progression, from a patient treated with ibrutinib. The source of this sequence is a human donor with chronic lymphocytic leukemia. V usage is TRBV28 and J usage is TRBJ2-7; 7 bases fit TRBD1. The CDR3 loop reads CASNLIKGASEQYF. CDR3 coding DNA: TGTGCCAGCAACCTTATCAAGGGGGCGAGCGAGCAGTACTTC.